Listed here is a single T cell receptor (beta chain). Antigen: not known. This record comes from a study of monozygotic twins with inflammatory bowel disease. Study outcomes and limitations: IBD patients shared fewer clonotypes with other individuals than healthy twins, especially patients with disease activity signs.

Researchers generated cDNA in eight separate reactions per sample. Template-switch reactions added UMIs with a 6-nucleotide sample barcode. TCRdb re-called the 5' RACE reads and shows each CDR3 protein once, DNA omitted. This table holds 150,000 to 200,000 distinct CDR3 sequences. The CDR3 extends over 15 amino acids. The germline gives CDR1 SGHRS, CDR2 YFSETQ. The J gene is TRBJ2-5, the V gene TRBV5-1; TCRdb's D call, TRBD1, is unchecked because there is no DNA. This TCR derives from a human donor with ulcerative colitis or Crohn's disease, or a healthy co-twin of an affected twin (not recorded which). The specimen sequenced was blood. The CDR3 loop reads CASSHRQGWEETQYF.